One and the same sample provided the 9 T cell receptor beta chains below, sequenced in a study of cytomegalovirus exposure and HLA in healthy donors. The PCR contained 60 Vbeta and 13 Jbeta primers. Produced via immunoSEQ multiplex PCR; TCRdb's table is partial and in-frame only. Among about 62,000 clones listed, roughly 80% were seen once. The sequencing input was PBMCs. The receptors here all came from a woman under 40 in good health and CMV-seronegative.

The V and J genes are TRBV5-1 and TRBJ1-2; D not resolved. Germline V gives CDR1 SGHRS, CDR2 YFSETQ. This CDR3 region has 14 residues. V lost 0 bases and J 1 base, leaving 7 bases between the germline ends. In DNA, the CDR3 is TGCGCCAGCAGCTTGGATTCACTTAACTATGGCTACACCTTC. Its protein is CASSLDSLNYGYTF.

The CDR3 sequence: CASSRTGGPGNTIYF. In DNA form, the CDR3 reads TGTGCCAGTAGTAGGACAGGGGGCCCTGGAAACACCATATATTTT. This chain connects TRBV19 to TRBJ1-3, with 11 bases matching TRBD1. V lost 4 bases, J lost 2 bases, and 1 base stayed unmatched. The CDR3 spans 15 residues. Germline V CDR1 and CDR2: LNHDA, SQIVND (reference sequence).

The rearrangement joins TRBV4-1 to TRBJ1-2; 8 bases match TRBD1. There are 14 residues in the CDR3. The ends lost 1 base at V and 8 bases at J; junction bases unmatched: 6. Germline CDR1 reads MGHRA; CDR2 reads YSYEKL. The CDR3 spells CASSQVTRGRGYTF. CDR3 nucleotides: TGCGCCAGCAGCCAAGTAACCAGGGGGCGCGGCTACACCTTC.

V gene TRBV5-1 combines with J gene TRBJ2-5, with 7 bases identical to TRBD1. This CDR3 has 16 residues. Germline CDR1 SGHRS, CDR2 YFSETQ. J gave up 5 bases and V 0 bases, and 10 bases lay outside the gene matches. Here the CDR3 DNA reads TGCGCCAGCAGCTTGGGATTACAGGGGATAGGCGAGACCCAGTACTTC. Translated, it gives CASSLGLQGIGETQYF. Full variable domain (outside the CDR3, taken from reference TRBV5-1 and TRBJ2-5): KAGVTQTPRYLIKTRGQQVTLSCSPISGHRSVSWYQQTPGQGLQFLFEYFSETQRNKGNFPGRFSGRQFSNSRSEMNVSTLELGDSALYLCASSLGLQGIGETQYFGPGTRLLVL.

This clone was observed once. The chain has TRBV28 and TRBJ1-5; TRBD1 matches 7 bases. V lost 6 bases and J lost 2; bases outside the gene matches: 7. Germline V lookup: CDR1 MDHEN, CDR2 SYDVKM. This CDR3 spans 15 amino acids. The CDR3 DNA is TGTGCCAGCAGGCCTACAGGGGAGCGCAATCAGCCCCAGCATTTT. Residues: CASRPTGERNQPQHF.

The rearrangement joins TRBV28 to TRBJ2-2; D not resolved. The germline V gene encodes CDR1 MDHEN and CDR2 SYDVKM. CDR3 size: 12 residues. V was clipped by 5 bases and J by 7 bases, with 8 bases between them. The CDR3 reads CASSPEIGELFF. CDR3 coding DNA: TGTGCCAGCAGTCCCGAGATCGGGGAGCTGTTTTTT. Variable domain in full (rest from reference TRBV28 and TRBJ2-2): DVKVTQSSRYLVKRTGEKVFLECVQDMDHENMFWYRQDPGLGLRLIYFSYDVKMKEKGDIPEGYSVSREKKERFSLILESASTNQTSMYLCASSPEIGELFFGEGSRLTVL.

The chain links TRBV11-2 to TRBJ2-5; the D gene is possibly TRBD2 (6 bases). Germline V lookup: CDR1 SGHAT, CDR2 FQNNGV. The CDR3 consists of 16 residues. V was pared by 4 bases and J by 4 bases, with 19 bases between. The CDR3: CASSSPEGPGPETQYF. Here the CDR3 DNA reads TGTGCCAGCAGCTCCCCGGAGGGGCCCGGCCCAGAGACCCAGTACTTC.

The chain joins TRBV7-7 to TRBJ2-5, with 7 bases that match TRBD2. The CDR3 extends over 14 amino acids. J was trimmed by 3 bases and V by 6 bases; bases with no gene match: 7. Germline V lookup: CDR1 SSHAT, CDR2 FNYEAQ (reference sequence). The chain's CDR3 is CASSRAGKKETQYF. The CDR3 bases are TGTGCCAGCAGTCGAGCGGGGAAGAAAGAGACCCAGTACTTC.

A remark on this clone: Germline is not matched at one junction end, which may reflect a read error. CDR3: CASSPSVTGAQSTQYF. The CDR3 nucleotides read TGTGCCAGTTCACCGTCGGTTACAGGGGCACAGAGTACGCAGTATTTT. The chain is built from TRBV18 and TRBJ2-3; 7 nucleotides align to TRBD1. The CDR3 runs to 16 residues. The germline gives CDR1 KGHSH, CDR2 LQKENI.